One and the same sample provided the 13 T cell receptor beta chains below, sequenced in a study of response to subunit inactivated influenza vaccine. MiXCR was run by TCRdb on the RT-PCR reads, yielding one entry per CDR3 protein. The table includes 500,000 to 650,000 distinct CDR3 sequences, approximately 7.7% detected once. Sequencing used PBMCs from blood, obtained less than 30 months after vaccination. These receptors were taken from a man between 50 and 75 years old who received an inactivated influenza vaccine.

Ten or more counts support this clonotype. The chain is built from TRBV4-3 and TRBJ2-1, with a possible D match to TRBD2 (5 bases). The V end lost 2 bases, the J end lost 6 bases, and 14 bases lay between the germline ends. The CDR3 is 15 residues long. Germline values: CDR1 LGHNA, CDR2 YSLEER. CDR3: CASSQSDTGFNEQFF. The CDR3 nucleotides read TGCGCCAGCAGCCAATCAGACACGGGATTCAATGAGCAGTTCTTC.

The genes are TRBV5-1 and TRBJ2-3; D is perhaps TRBD1 (5 bases). The CDR3 length is 16 residues. Germline CDR1 is SGHRS and CDR2 is YFSETQ. V was clipped by 0 bases and J by 1 base, with 12 bases between them. This CDR3 is CASSLVGRVGTDTQYF. The CDR3 coding sequence is TGCGCCAGCAGCTTGGTCGGCAGGGTGGGCACAGATACGCAGTATTTT. Together with reference TRBV5-1 and TRBJ2-3, the CDR3 gives the full variable domain: KAGVTQTPRYLIKTRGQQVTLSCSPISGHRSVSWYQQTPGQGLQFLFEYFSETQRNKGNFPGRFSGRQFSNSRSEMNVSTLELGDSALYLCASSLVGRVGTDTQYFGPGTRLTVL.

This clonotype was counted ten times or more. This rearrangement joins TRBV5-1 to TRBJ2-7; D call uncertain. The CDR3 contains 13 residues. CDR1 is SGHRS and CDR2 is YFSETQ in the germline V gene. The V end was cut by 3 bases, the J end by 4 bases, with 11 bases between. The CDR3 DNA reads as TGCGCCAGCAGCTCGGAATGGGGATACGAGCAGTACTTC. Translating it yields CASSSEWGYEQYF. Drawing the rest from reference TRBV5-1 and TRBJ2-7, the complete variable domain is KAGVTQTPRYLIKTRGQQVTLSCSPISGHRSVSWYQQTPGQGLQFLFEYFSETQRNKGNFPGRFSGRQFSNSRSEMNVSTLELGDSALYLCASSSEWGYEQYFGPGTRLTVT.

This chain links TRBV6-2 or TRBV6-3 with TRBJ1-1, with 8 bases aligning to TRBD1. Germline V gene data show CDR1 as MNHEY and CDR2 as SVGEGT. V was clipped by 3 bases and J by 7 bases; unmatched bases: 7. CDR3 size: 14 residues. The CDR3 DNA is TGTGCCAGCAGTTATCGACAGGGGACCGGTGAAGCTTTCTTT. Amino acids: CASSYRQGTGEAFF.

About this clonotype: This CDR3 fails to terminate in the conserved phenylalanine or tryptophan, so it likely reflects a read error. This chain links TRBV12-3 or TRBV12-4 with TRBJ2-1, with 8 positions matching TRBD1. This CDR3 has 15 residues. With V trimmed by 5 bases and J by 10 bases, 13 bases remained unmatched. CDR3 in amino acids: CASSPQDRAPREQFL. The DNA of the CDR3 is TGTGCCAGCAGTCCCCAGGACAGGGCCCCCCGCGAGCAGTTCCTC.

A remark on this clonotype: This may arise from a read error, as a much more abundant clone is one base away. The J gene is TRBJ1-1, the V gene TRBV9; no firm D call. The CDR3 is 13 amino acids. Trimming took 3 bases from V and 0 from J, leaving 6 bases between them. Germline V gives CDR1 SGDLS, CDR2 YYNGEE. CDR3 sequence: CASSEVVNTEAFF. In DNA, the CDR3 is TGTGCCAGCAGCGAAGTAGTGAACACTGAAGCTTTCTTT.

The sample holds a few counts of this clonotype. The chain employs TRBV6-2 or TRBV6-3 and TRBJ2-1, with 11 bases aligning to TRBD2. The CDR3 totals 15 residues. V lost 6 bases, J lost 9 bases, and 10 bases stayed unmatched. Per germline, CDR1 MNHEY and CDR2 SVGEGT. CDR3 loop: CASRQTSGIYSEQFF. CDR3 nucleotides: TGTGCCAGCAGGCAGACTAGCGGGATATATAGTGAGCAGTTCTTC.

Ten or more counts support this clonotype. The chain couples TRBV4-3 to TRBJ2-2; TRBD1 matches 7 bases. The germline V gene encodes CDR1 LGHNA and CDR2 YSLEER. The V gene end was trimmed by 4 bases and the J gene end by 4 bases; junction bases not matched to a gene: 6. This CDR3 is 15 amino acids long. CDR3 in DNA: TGCGCCAGCAGCCCGAGACAGGGTTCCACCGGGGAGCTGTTTTTT. Its protein product is CASSPRQGSTGELFF.

This clonotype was recorded a few times. This chain joins TRBV9 and TRBJ2-2, with a tentative D call TRBD1 (6 bases). V was shortened by 1 base and J by 5 bases, with 12 bases between the two germline ends. The CDR3 has 15 amino acids. Germline values: CDR1 SGDLS, CDR2 YYNGEE. The CDR3 DNA reads as TGTGCCAGCAGCGTAAGCAGGGGAAGGACCGGGGAGCTGTTTTTT. Protein: CASSVSRGRTGELFF.

This clonotype occurred many times. The genes are TRBV14 and TRBJ2-7, with TRBD2 identical over 7 bases. Germline CDR1 is SGHDN and CDR2 is FVKESK. V lost 1 base and J lost 0; bases outside the gene matches: 6. CDR3 size: 16 residues. CDR3 residues: CASSQVSSGLSYEQYF. In DNA, the CDR3 is TGTGCCAGCAGCCAAGTCTCTAGCGGCCTCTCCTACGAGCAGTACTTC. The whole variable domain, remainder taken from reference TRBV14 and TRBJ2-7, is EAGVTQFPSHSVIEKGQTVTLRCDPISGHDNLYWYRRVMGKEIKFLLHFVKESKQDESGMPNNRFLAERTGGTYSTLKVQPAELEDSGVYFCASSQVSSGLSYEQYFGPGTRLTVT.

The rearrangement links TRBV7-2 to TRBJ2-3, with D possibly TRBD1 on 7 matching bases. Germline lookup yields CDR1 SGHTA and CDR2 FQGNSA. The CDR3 covers 20 residues. Trimming pared 0 bases from V and 0 bases from J, leaving 22 bases between. CDR3 region: CASSLAKGGQSASSTDTQYF. The DNA for the CDR3 is TGTGCCAGCAGCTTAGCTAAGGGGGGACAGTCAGCTTCTAGCACAGATACGCAGTATTTT.

The V call is TRBV7-9, the J call TRBJ2-7; 8 bases align to TRBD2. The CDR3 covers 12 residues. CDR1 SEHNR and CDR2 FQNEAQ come from the germline V gene (reference sequence). J was trimmed by 12 bases and V by 4 bases; bases with no gene match: 8. The CDR3 sequence is CASSSNRLARYF. In DNA form, the CDR3 reads TGTGCCAGCAGCTCCAATCGACTAGCGCGGTACTTC.

Of note for this clonotype: Given a much more abundant clone one base away, this may be a read error. The gene calls are TRBV28 and TRBJ2-7; D may be TRBD1 (6 bases). This CDR3 region has 15 residues. Germline CDR1 and CDR2: MDHEN and SYDVKM. Trimming cost V 4 bases and J 6 bases, with 19 bases left between them. The CDR3 bases are TGTGCCAGCAGTTCCCAAAAGGACAGTTTTGGCGAGCAGTACTTC. This encodes CASSSQKDSFGEQYF.